The 7 T cell receptor beta chains reported below all come from one sample, sequenced in a study of cytomegalovirus exposure and HLA in healthy donors. PCR used 60 Vbeta primers and 13 Jbeta primers. Only in-frame clones appear in the TCRdb table, and some are missing; sequencing was by immunoSEQ multiplex PCR. The sample has 180,000 or so clones, 82% seen once. The specimen sequenced was PBMCs. Source of these receptors: a woman aged 45-65 years in good health and CMV-seropositive.

V and J are TRBV5-4 and TRBJ2-1; 8 bases agree with TRBD2. The CDR3 length is 15 residues. Germline trimming cut 3 bases from V and 5 bases from J; bases unmatched to any gene: 7. The germline V gene encodes CDR1 SGHNT and CDR2 YYREEE (reference sequence). The CDR3 loop is CASSSRLARDNEQFF. The CDR3 DNA reads TGTGCCAGCAGCTCCAGACTAGCGAGGGACAATGAGCAGTTCTTC.

The rearrangement links TRBV4-3 to TRBJ2-1; 13 nucleotides match TRBD2. The CDR3 runs 15 residues. The V gene's germline CDR1 is LGHNA and CDR2 YSLEER. V lost 6 bases and J lost 9; bases outside the gene matches: 8. Here the CDR3 DNA reads TGCGCCAGCAGACGGACTAGCGGGGGACTAGGTGAGCAGTTCTTC. Its translation: CASRRTSGGLGEQFF.

The V gene is TRBV4-2, the J gene TRBJ2-2, with TRBD2 matching 9 bases. CDR1 and CDR2 from the germline V gene are LGHNA and YNFKEQ. The length of the CDR3 is 19 residues. Unmatched junction bases numbered 12, after V lost 0 bases and J lost 4 bases. The CDR3 sequence is CASSQDLFAGGPVTGELFF. DNA for the CDR3: TGTGCCAGCAGCCAAGATCTCTTCGCGGGAGGGCCGGTCACCGGGGAGCTGTTTTTT.

This chain links TRBV18 with TRBJ1-4; 9 positions match TRBD1. Germline V gene data show CDR1 as KGHSH and CDR2 as LQKENI. J lost 5 bases, V lost 4 bases, and 2 bases had no gene match. The CDR3 consists of 14 residues. In DNA form, the CDR3 reads TGTGCCAGCTCACGTGGGACAGGGAATGAAAAACTGTTTTTT. Translation gives CASSRGTGNEKLFF. The entire variable domain, with the rest obtained from reference TRBV18 and TRBJ1-4, is as follows: NAGVMQNPRHLVRRRGQEARLRCSPMKGHSHVYWYRQLPEEGLKFMVYLQKENIIDESGMPKERFSAEFPKEGPSILRIQQVVRGDSAAYFCASSRGTGNEKLFFGSGTQLSVL.

The chain links TRBV5-1 to TRBJ2-5; D call uncertain. Germline V gene sequence: CDR1 SGHRS, CDR2 YFSETQ. V was trimmed by 4 bases and J by 1 base, leaving 14 bases between them. CDR3 size: 15 residues. DNA for the CDR3: TGCGCCAGCAGCCCCGGGTGGGTCGGCCAAGAGACCCAGTACTTC. As protein: CASSPGWVGQETQYF.

J is TRBJ2-1 and V is TRBV7-2, with D possibly matching TRBD1 (7 bases). V lost 5 bases and J lost 0, with 14 bases in between. CDR1 and CDR2 from the germline V gene are SGHTA and FQGNSA. The CDR3 sequence is 16 residues long. CDR3 loop: CASSRRGVSSYNEQFF. The CDR3 nucleotides read TGTGCCAGCAGCCGCAGGGGGGTCAGCTCCTACAATGAGCAGTTCTTC.

This clone has a handful of counts. Germline and junction disagree at one end, which may indicate a read error. The rearrangement links TRBV29-1 to TRBJ1-1, with 10 nucleotides matching TRBD1. CDR3 size: 13 residues. CDR1 is SQVTM, CDR2 ANQGSEA, per germline. The CDR3 sequence is CSVEGQGGTEAFF. CDR3 in DNA: TGCAGCGTCGAAGGACAGGGGGGGACTGAAGCTTTCTTT. The whole variable domain, remainder taken from reference TRBV29-1 and TRBJ1-1, is SAVISQKPSRDICQRGTSLTIQCQVDSQVTMMFWYRQQPGQSLTLIATANQGSEATYESGFVIDKFPISRPNLTFSTLTVSNMSPEDSSIYLCSVEGQGGTEAFFGQGTRLTVV.